This T cell receptor beta chain originates from a study of T cell responses to AZD1222 COVID-19 vaccine. Findings and limits, study-wide: All repertoire sampling was performed exclusively after the peak T cell response. Spike-specific TCR breadth and depth grew following two AZD1222 doses.

As to this clone: Its antigen remains unidentified.

Some clones are missing from TCRdb's copy, which holds only in-frame ones; the method was immunoSEQ multiplex PCR. Of about 130,000 clones in the sample, roughly 90% were seen once. CDR3 length: 14 residues. CDR1 is SGHAT, CDR2 FQNNGV, per germline. With 5 bases clipped from V and 4 bases from J, the junction kept 7 bases outside the gene matches. The sample here was peripheral blood, taken 28 days after the second AZD1222 dose. This TCR was recovered from an adult who received the AZD1222 COVID-19 vaccine. This rearrangement joins TRBV11-2 to TRBJ2-5; 7 bases align to TRBD1. The CDR3 bases are TGTGCCAGCAGCCGCGACAGGGTAGGAGAGACCCAGTACTTC. This gives the protein CASSRDRVGETQYF.